A single sample gave rise to the 8 T cell receptor beta chains below, sequenced in a study of cytomegalovirus exposure and HLA in healthy donors. The PCR employed 60 Vbeta primers together with 13 Jbeta primers. Sequencing used immunoSEQ multiplex PCR; TCRdb keeps in-frame clones, though not all of them. The ten most abundant clones cover approximately 1.5% of a sample with about 130,000 clones. Specimen: PBMCs. The receptors shown here come from a woman aged 40 to 50 in good health and CMV-seronegative.

This chain links TRBV10-3 with TRBJ1-1; D remains unclear. The CDR3 contains 14 residues. Trimming pared 6 bases from V and 3 bases from J, leaving 14 bases between. Per the germline V gene, CDR1 is ENHRY and CDR2 is SYGVKD. This CDR3 reads CAISTSRADTEAFF. DNA for the CDR3: TGTGCCATCAGCACCTCGAGGGCGGACACTGAAGCTTTCTTT.

This chain joins TRBV6-4 and TRBJ2-1, with 9 bases identical to TRBD2. The germline gives CDR1 MRHNA, CDR2 SNTAGT. CDR3 length equals 14 residues. V was clipped by 3 bases and J by 8 bases; unmatched bases: 5. CDR3 loop: CASSEGGGADEQFF. DNA of the CDR3: TGTGCCAGCAGTGAGGGCGGGGGGGCGGATGAGCAGTTCTTC.

This chain links TRBV7-2 with TRBJ1-5; possible D gene TRBD1, 5 bases. The CDR3 is 15 residues long. Germline assignment: CDR1 SGHTA and CDR2 FQGNSA. With 4 bases removed from V and 2 bases from J, the gap between germline ends came to 12 bases. DNA of the CDR3: TGTGCCAGCAGCTCCCATTCGGGGGGCAATCAGCCCCAGCATTTT. Its protein is CASSSHSGGNQPQHF.

The CDR3: CASSLSLGSGNTIYF. CDR3 DNA: TGTGCCAGCAGCCTGTCCCTAGGCTCTGGAAACACCATATATTTT. The chain links TRBV7-3 to TRBJ1-3; no firm D call. This CDR3 comprises 15 residues. V shed 5 bases and J shed 0 bases, with 11 bases lying between them. CDR1 SGHTA and CDR2 FQGTGA come from the germline V gene.

The chain has TRBV10-3 and TRBJ1-4, with 7 bases that match TRBD1. Germline loops: CDR1 ENHRY, CDR2 SYGVKD. With V trimmed by 11 bases and J by 6 bases, 18 bases remained unmatched. The CDR3 runs to 16 residues. CDR3 sequence reads: CAHSPGGLGRDEKLFF. The CDR3 region has the DNA TGTGCCCATTCACCAGGGGGTCTTGGTCGGGATGAAAAACTGTTTTTT.

This chain joins TRBV5-1 and TRBJ1-4, with D tentatively TRBD1 (5 bases). Trimming shortened V by 2 bases and J by 7 bases, and 15 bases separated the two germline ends. Germline-derived CDR1 and CDR2 are SGHRS and YFSETQ. The CDR3 length is 15 residues. The CDR3: CASSLLGERSEKLFF. Written as DNA, the CDR3 is TGCGCCAGCAGCTTATTAGGGGAAAGGAGTGAAAAACTGTTTTTT.

The chain links TRBV7-2 to TRBJ1-1; 8 bases line up with TRBD1. Trimming cost V 2 bases and J 1 base; bases outside gene matches: 6. This CDR3 spans 16 amino acids. Germline V CDR1 and CDR2: SGHTA, FQGNSA. This chain's CDR3 is CASSLFPGQGNTEAFF. In nucleotides, the CDR3 is TGTGCCAGCAGCTTATTTCCCGGACAGGGGAACACTGAAGCTTTCTTT.

J is TRBJ2-7 and V is TRBV7-9, with TRBD1 matching 10 bases. Germline loops: CDR1 SEHNR, CDR2 FQNEAQ (reference sequence). This CDR3 has 16 amino acids. The trim removed 0 bases at V and 6 bases at J, leaving 8 bases unmatched. CDR3 nucleotides: TGTGCCAGCAGCTTAGCGAGGGGACAGGGGCTCGGCGAGCAGTACGTC. Amino acids: CASSLARGQGLGEQYV.